Given below is one T cell receptor (beta chain) in context. What it recognizes is unknown. The assay was immunoSEQ multiplex PCR, and TCRdb's table has in-frame clones only and misses some. This table has around 84,000 clones, 70% to 90% appearing once. This record comes from a study of identifying expanded T cells in peripheral blood. Looked up from germline, CDR1 is SGDLS and CDR2 is YYNGEE. There are 15 residues in the CDR3. With V trimmed by 3 bases and J by 6 bases, 8 bases remained unmatched. General study points: Across healthy donors, higher total template counts meant significantly greater approximately two-week count variance. Over two and four weeks, about 17 and 20 clones changed, versus around 1.3 between replicates.

No infections or other immune events were documented during collection. This rearrangement joins TRBV9 to TRBJ2-3; 9 bases are shared with TRBD1. The receptor was isolated from a person between 18 and 75 years old in good health. The source material was blood. CDR3 bases: TGTGCCAGCAGCGCCCGGGACAGGGATCCGGATACGCAGTATTTT. Translated, it gives CASSARDRDPDTQYF.